This TCR beta chain was found in a study of T-cell reconstitution after alpha-beta-depleted transplantation in children. V dropped 3 bases and J dropped 5; count of bases not matched to a gene: 7. The CDR3 extends over 15 amino acids. The library targeted TCRbeta and was prepared with unique molecular identifiers. TCRdb re-analysed the PCR reads in MiXCR, keeping a single row per CDR3 protein. The sample carries under 70,000 distinct CDR3 sequences, 11% recorded once. General study points: Newly made T cells mostly supplied T-cell counts and diversity one year after transplant. Reported findings indicate that, about two months after transplant, alpha-beta T cells came from several hundred expanded clones, which were derived from non-depleted graft cells.

Comments on this clonotype: The antigen is not known. Being one base from a much bigger clone, this may be a read error.

The TCR was taken from a boy between 10 and 17 years old with acute myeloid leukemia, due to receive a stem cell transplant. Specimen: PBMCs, collected before TCRalphabeta/CD19-depleted stem cell transplant. The chain uses TRBV12-3 or TRBV12-4 and TRBJ2-3, with TRBD1 identical over 8 bases. CDR3 coding DNA: TGTGCCAGCAGTTTTTCAGGGGGCCATGGAGATACGCAGTATTTT. It is translated as CASSFSGGHGDTQYF.